Below, 26 T cell receptor beta chains from the same sample are listed, as sequenced in a study of T cells after yellow fever vaccination. Using its own MiXCR run on the 5' RACE reads, TCRdb lists one record per CDR3 protein. The sample gives 450,000 to 600,000 distinct CDR3 sequences, approximately 15% of which show up once; over 12% is in the top ten. Source: PBMCs, taken on the day of the yellow fever booster vaccination. These receptors were taken from a man under 40 who received the YFV17D yellow fever vaccine.

The rearrangement uses TRBV5-5 and TRBJ1-4, with D unresolved. Trimming shortened V by 5 bases and J by 8 bases, and 13 bases separated the two germline ends. Germline V gives CDR1 SGHKS, CDR2 YYEKEE (reference sequence). The CDR3 loop spans 13 amino acids. This CDR3 reads CASSSSLEEKLFF. CDR3 in DNA: TGTGCCAGCAGTTCCTCCCTTGAAGAAAAACTGTTTTTT.

This clonotype was picked up a small number of times. The rearrangement links TRBV5-1 to TRBJ2-1; the match to TRBD2 covers 9 bases. The germline V gene has CDR1 SGHRS and CDR2 YFSETQ. The CDR3 contains 17 residues. The J segment lost 4 bases and the V segment lost 0 bases, leaving 8 bases of the junction unmatched. CDR3 residues: CASSLVGPAGGYNEQFF. In DNA form, the CDR3 reads TGCGCCAGCAGCTTGGTTGGGCCAGCGGGAGGTTACAATGAGCAGTTCTTC.

The chain has TRBV18 and TRBJ2-1; 7 nucleotides agree with TRBD2. Losses at the gene ends were 3 bases for V and 4 bases for J; bases not matched to a gene: 12. Germline-derived CDR1 and CDR2 are KGHSH and LQKENI. This CDR3 contains 17 residues. CDR3 bases: TGTGCCAGCTCACCCCTCGGTCTAGCGGAGCTTTACAATGAGCAGTTCTTC. Its protein is CASSPLGLAELYNEQFF.

The chain links TRBV6-1 to TRBJ2-7, with 7 bases identical to TRBD1. The CDR3 runs 14 residues. Germline V gene lookup returns CDR1 MNHNS and CDR2 SASEGT. With 6 bases clipped from V and 0 bases from J, the junction kept 5 bases outside the gene matches. CDR3 residues: CASRIQGRSYEQYF. CDR3 nucleotides: TGTGCCAGCAGAATACAGGGGCGCTCCTACGAGCAGTACTTC.

The rearrangement joins TRBV30 to TRBJ2-3, with D possibly TRBD2 on 6 matching bases. The CDR3 sequence is 14 residues long. Trimming pared 0 bases from V and 4 bases from J, leaving 11 bases between. The V gene's germline CDR1 is GTSNPN and CDR2 SVGIG (reference sequence). CDR3 nucleotide sequence: TGTGCCTGGAGTGTACGAGCGGGCCCAGATACGCAGTATTTT. This sequence encodes CAWSVRAGPDTQYF.

The chain joins TRBV7-2 to TRBJ1-5; perhaps TRBD1 as D (6 bases). The CDR3 loop spans 14 amino acids. V lost 4 bases and J lost 3, with 10 bases in between. CDR1 and CDR2 (germline): SGHTA, FQGNSA. The CDR3, as DNA: TGTGCCAGCAGCTCCCGACAGGACAATCAGCCCCAGCATTTT. This sequence encodes CASSSRQDNQPQHF.

This clonotype occurred a few times. This chain connects TRBV28 to TRBJ1-4; D remains unclear. The CDR3 spans 17 residues. The ends were cut back, 6 bases at V and 2 bases at J, with 19 bases in the middle. In germline, CDR1 is MDHEN, CDR2 SYDVKM. The CDR3 region is CASRAAGGRGTNEKLFF. DNA of the CDR3: TGTGCCAGCAGGGCAGCGGGAGGGAGAGGCACTAATGAAAAACTGTTTTTT. The full variable domain, rest sourced from reference TRBV28 and TRBJ1-4, is DVKVTQSSRYLVKRTGEKVFLECVQDMDHENMFWYRQDPGLGLRLIYFSYDVKMKEKGDIPEGYSVSREKKERFSLILESASTNQTSMYLCASRAAGGRGTNEKLFFGSGTQLSVL.

Many counts were recorded for this clonotype. The chain has TRBV5-1 and TRBJ2-3; 10 bases line up with TRBD2. Germline V CDR1 and CDR2: SGHRS, YFSETQ. The CDR3 is 16 amino acids. Unmatched junction bases numbered 4, after V lost 0 bases and J lost 3 bases. CDR3 in DNA: TGCGCCAGCAGCTTGGCCCTAGCGGGAGATACAGATACGCAGTATTTT. Its translation: CASSLALAGDTDTQYF.

This clonotype was detected a few times. The chain links TRBV12-3 or TRBV12-4 to TRBJ2-1; unclear D gene. V was cut by 6 bases and J by 6 bases, with 15 bases left in between. The CDR3 has 14 residues. The CDR3 DNA follows: TGTGCCAGCAGAAACTATGGGTCTTTCAATGAGCAGTTCTTC. Its translation: CASRNYGSFNEQFF.

This clonotype was observed a few times. The chain links TRBV7-2 to TRBJ2-5; D gene uncertain. The V and J ends lost 3 bases and 4 bases respectively, with 9 bases between them. The CDR3 covers 13 residues. The germline V gene encodes CDR1 SGHTA and CDR2 FQGNSA. The CDR3 protein is CASSFDPRETQYF. CDR3 DNA sequence: TGTGCCAGCAGCTTTGACCCCCGAGAGACCCAGTACTTC.

The chain joins TRBV20-1 to TRBJ2-7; D is perhaps TRBD2 (5 bases). V lost 6 bases and J 0 bases, leaving 12 bases between the germline ends. CDR1 and CDR2 from the germline V gene are DFQATT and SNEGSKA (reference sequence). The CDR3 runs 13 residues. The CDR3 DNA reads TGCAGTGCCGGACTGCCTTACTCCTACGAGCAGTACTTC. Its translation: CSAGLPYSYEQYF.

This rearrangement joins TRBV12-3 or TRBV12-4 to TRBJ2-1, with a weak D call TRBD2 (5 bases). There are 15 residues in the CDR3. Trimming stripped 5 bases from V and 0 bases from J, with 11 bases between. The CDR3 is CASSPGLFSYNEQFF. The CDR3, as DNA: TGTGCCAGCAGTCCCGGACTGTTCTCCTACAATGAGCAGTTCTTC.

The sample holds a few counts of this clonotype. The chain joins TRBV6-6 to TRBJ2-2; tentative D call: TRBD2 (6 bases). This CDR3 region has 13 residues. Germline CDR1 reads MNHNY; CDR2 reads SVGAGI (reference sequence). Trimming shortened V by 8 bases and J by 3 bases, and 10 bases separated the two germline ends. The CDR3 region has the DNA TGTGCCAGCGAAGGAGGGTACACCGGGGAGCTGTTTTTT. Translating gives CASEGGYTGELFF.

In its sample, this clonotype was seen many times. The rearrangement links TRBV5-6 to TRBJ2-1; D is unresolved. The CDR3 sequence is 11 residues long. In germline, CDR1 is SGHDT, CDR2 YYEEEE. V was clipped by 1 base and J by 12 bases, with 8 bases between them. CDR3 protein: CASSLRTTQFF. CDR3 nucleotides: TGTGCCAGCAGCTTGAGGACCACGCAGTTCTTC.

This clonotype was recorded a few times. The chain employs TRBV30 and TRBJ2-5; the match to TRBD1 covers 7 bases. Germline V gene sequence: CDR1 GTSNPN, CDR2 SVGIG (reference sequence). With 4 bases clipped from V and 4 bases from J, the junction kept 9 bases outside the gene matches. The CDR3 spans 14 residues. The CDR3 bases are TGTGCCTGGAAACAGGGGTCCCTGGGAGAGACCCAGTACTTC. As protein: CAWKQGSLGETQYF.

This clonotype has a handful of counts. The chain links TRBV5-1 to TRBJ2-1; 7 nucleotides line up with TRBD1. V dropped 0 bases and J dropped 4; count of bases not matched to a gene: 1. CDR3 length equals 14 residues. Germline V lookup: CDR1 SGHRS, CDR2 YFSETQ. For the CDR3, the DNA is TGCGCCAGCAGCTTGGAGGGGGCTTACAATGAGCAGTTCTTC. As protein: CASSLEGAYNEQFF.

The J gene is TRBJ1-1, the V gene TRBV18; TRBD1 might be the D (6 bases). V lost 3 bases and J lost 1, with 12 bases in between. Per germline, CDR1 KGHSH and CDR2 LQKENI. The CDR3 length is 15 residues. CDR3 sequence reads: CASSPTRTENTEAFF. For the CDR3, the DNA is TGTGCCAGCTCACCGACCAGGACAGAGAACACTGAAGCTTTCTTT.

DNA for the CDR3: TGTGCCAGCAGCCAAGAACAGGGGGGGAATTCACCCCTCCACTTT. It encodes CASSQEQGGNSPLHF. This chain uses TRBV4-2 with TRBJ1-6; 8 bases line up with TRBD1. The germline CDR1 and CDR2 sequences are LGHNA and YNFKEQ. V lost 0 bases to trimming and J lost 7 bases; unmatched junction nucleotides: 2. The CDR3 is made up of 15 amino acids.

The gene calls are TRBV29-1 and TRBJ1-1, with D hard to call. Looked up from germline, CDR1 is SQVTM and CDR2 is ANQGSEA. The CDR3 has 12 amino acids. Trimming removed 6 bases at V and 5 bases at J, with 13 bases between. CDR3 loop: CSVDEGWTEAFF. CDR3 nucleotide sequence: TGCAGCGTAGATGAGGGTTGGACTGAAGCTTTCTTT.

The chain couples TRBV7-9 to TRBJ2-7; the D gene is possibly TRBD2 (6 bases). CDR1 and CDR2 from the germline V gene are SEHNR and FQNEAQ (reference sequence). This CDR3 is 16 amino acids long. V lost 2 bases, J lost 0 bases, and 14 bases lay in between. The CDR3 is CASSLPPGLSSYEQYF. CDR3 sequence (DNA): TGTGCCAGCAGCTTACCCCCGGGACTGAGCTCCTACGAGCAGTACTTC.

This clonotype was seen only a few times. V and J are TRBV5-4 and TRBJ1-2; possibly TRBD1 for D (5 bases). This CDR3 is built from 14 residues. Trimming pared 4 bases from V and 5 bases from J, leaving 15 bases between. Germline assignment: CDR1 SGHNT and CDR2 YYREEE (reference sequence). CDR3 residues: CASSPSLSGYGYTF. In nucleotides, the CDR3 is TGTGCCAGCAGCCCATCTTTATCAGGGTATGGCTACACCTTC.

In this sample, this clonotype turned up a few times. The V gene is TRBV3-1, the J gene TRBJ2-5; 9 bases are a match to TRBD2. Germline CDR1 LGHDT, CDR2 YNNKEL (reference sequence). This CDR3 is 16 amino acids long. Unmatched junction bases numbered 8, after V lost 4 bases and J lost 2 bases. The CDR3 DNA follows: TGTGCCAGCAGCCTGGCGTCTAGCGGGGTTCAAGAGACCCAGTACTTC. Translation gives CASSLASSGVQETQYF.

There are a few counts of this clonotype. The rearrangement uses TRBV6-1 and TRBJ1-5; TRBD1 matches 8 bases. The trim removed 6 bases at V and 0 bases at J, leaving 4 bases unmatched. The CDR3 contains 15 residues. In germline, CDR1 is MNHNS, CDR2 SASEGT. The CDR3 loop reads CASRRGQGSNQPQHF. The CDR3 DNA follows: TGTGCCAGCAGAAGAGGACAGGGTAGCAATCAGCCCCAGCATTTT.

The CDR3 region has the DNA TGTGCCACCTCAGGAGGGGCGGGGGCTAATGAAAAACTGTTTTTT. Translated: CATSGGAGANEKLFF. The chain has TRBV10-3 and TRBJ1-4; tentatively, D is TRBD1 (5 bases). Deletions cut 10 bases from V and 3 bases from J, with 18 bases between. Germline loops: CDR1 ENHRY, CDR2 SYGVKD. CDR3 length: 15 residues.

The rearrangement links TRBV18 to TRBJ2-6, with a tentative D call TRBD1 (5 bases). The germline CDR1 and CDR2 sequences are KGHSH and LQKENI. The CDR3 length is 18 residues. Trimming pared 0 bases from V and 0 bases from J, leaving 12 bases between. CDR3 sequence: CASSPPSRASSGANVLTF. The CDR3 DNA is TGTGCCAGCTCACCACCGTCCAGGGCTAGCTCTGGGGCCAACGTCCTGACTTTC.

This rearrangement joins TRBV3-1 to TRBJ1-1; D not certain. V dropped 3 bases and J dropped 11 bases, with 16 bases sitting between them. Germline values: CDR1 LGHDT, CDR2 YNNKEL (reference sequence). The CDR3 has 13 residues. CDR3 sequence reads: CASSHSHRQMAFF. The CDR3 bases are TGTGCCAGCAGCCATTCACATCGCCAAATGGCTTTCTTT.